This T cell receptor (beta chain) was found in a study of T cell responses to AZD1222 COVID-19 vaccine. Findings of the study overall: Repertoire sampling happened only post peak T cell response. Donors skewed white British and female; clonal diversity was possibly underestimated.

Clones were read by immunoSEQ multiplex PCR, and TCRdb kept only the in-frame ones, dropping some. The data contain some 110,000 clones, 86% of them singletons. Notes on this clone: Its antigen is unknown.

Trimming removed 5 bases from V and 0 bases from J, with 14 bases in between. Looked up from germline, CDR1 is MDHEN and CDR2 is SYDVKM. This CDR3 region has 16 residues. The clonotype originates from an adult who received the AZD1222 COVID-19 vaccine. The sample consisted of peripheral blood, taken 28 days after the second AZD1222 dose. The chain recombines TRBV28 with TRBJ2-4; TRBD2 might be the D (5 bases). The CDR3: CASSPLGVRAKNIQYF. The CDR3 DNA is TGTGCCAGCAGTCCCCTCGGGGTTAGAGCCAAAAACATTCAGTACTTC.